This paragraph reports one TCR beta chain. It was with a sample-barcoded 5' primer and a J-beta primer mix that a second PCR of about 7 to 12 cycles was run. MiXCR, run by TCRdb on the 5' RACE reads, gives a single entry per CDR3 protein. The table lists 800,000 to 1,300,000 distinct CDR3 sequences, approximately 26% of them singletons. Germline V lookup: CDR1 MNHNY, CDR2 SVGAGI (reference sequence). The CDR3 is 15 residues long. V was cut by 0 bases and J by 2 bases, with 11 bases left in between. This sample is drawn from a study of blood T cells in healthy people across ages. These data were likewise used in another study, on T cells of mothers and their children.

This chain joins TRBV6-6 and TRBJ2-7, with D hard to call. This receptor was obtained from a girl aged 2 to 10 in good health. The sample was blood. In DNA form, the CDR3 reads TGTGCCAGCAGTTACTCGATTAGCCAAGCCTACGAGCAGTACTTC. As protein: CASSYSISQAYEQYF.